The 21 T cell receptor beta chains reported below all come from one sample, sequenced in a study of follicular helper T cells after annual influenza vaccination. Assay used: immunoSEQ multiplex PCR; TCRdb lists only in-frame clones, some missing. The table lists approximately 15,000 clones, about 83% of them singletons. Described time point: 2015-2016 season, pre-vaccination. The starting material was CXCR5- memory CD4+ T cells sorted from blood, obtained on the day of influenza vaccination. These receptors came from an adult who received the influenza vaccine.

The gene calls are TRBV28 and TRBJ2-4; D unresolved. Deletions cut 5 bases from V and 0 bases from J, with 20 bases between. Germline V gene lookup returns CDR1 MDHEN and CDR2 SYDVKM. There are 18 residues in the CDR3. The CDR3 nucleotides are TGTGCCAGCAGTCCGCACAGACCCTATCTTCTAGCCAAAAACATTCAGTACTTC. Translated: CASSPHRPYLLAKNIQYF.

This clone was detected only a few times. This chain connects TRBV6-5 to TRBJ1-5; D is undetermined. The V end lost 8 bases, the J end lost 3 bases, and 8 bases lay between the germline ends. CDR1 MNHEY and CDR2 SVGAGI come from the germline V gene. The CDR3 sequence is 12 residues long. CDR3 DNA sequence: TGTGCCAGCTCAGCGTTCAATCAGCCCCAGCATTTT. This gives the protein CASSAFNQPQHF.

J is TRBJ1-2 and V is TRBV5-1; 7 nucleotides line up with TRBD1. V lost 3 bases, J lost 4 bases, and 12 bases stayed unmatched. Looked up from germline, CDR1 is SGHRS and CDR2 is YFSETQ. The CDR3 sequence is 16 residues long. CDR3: CASSSYGTASSYGYTF. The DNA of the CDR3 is TGCGCCAGCAGCTCGTACGGGACAGCTTCTTCCTATGGCTACACCTTC.

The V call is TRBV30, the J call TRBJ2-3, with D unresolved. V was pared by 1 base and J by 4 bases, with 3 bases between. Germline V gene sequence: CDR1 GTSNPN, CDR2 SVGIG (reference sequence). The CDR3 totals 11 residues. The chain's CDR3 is CAWSESDTQYF. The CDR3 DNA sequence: TGTGCCTGGAGTGAGTCAGATACGCAGTATTTT.

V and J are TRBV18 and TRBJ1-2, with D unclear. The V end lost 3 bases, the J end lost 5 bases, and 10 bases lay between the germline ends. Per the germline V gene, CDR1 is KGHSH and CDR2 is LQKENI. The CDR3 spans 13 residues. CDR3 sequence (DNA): TGTGCCAGCTCACCGGGCAGTTCGTATGGCTACACCTTC. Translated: CASSPGSSYGYTF.

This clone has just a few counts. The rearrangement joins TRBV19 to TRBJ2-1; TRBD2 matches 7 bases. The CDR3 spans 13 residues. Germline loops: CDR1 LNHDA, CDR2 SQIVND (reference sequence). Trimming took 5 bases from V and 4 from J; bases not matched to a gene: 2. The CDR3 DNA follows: TGTGCCAGTAGTCGCGGGAGTTACAATGAGCAGTTCTTC. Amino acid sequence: CASSRGSYNEQFF.

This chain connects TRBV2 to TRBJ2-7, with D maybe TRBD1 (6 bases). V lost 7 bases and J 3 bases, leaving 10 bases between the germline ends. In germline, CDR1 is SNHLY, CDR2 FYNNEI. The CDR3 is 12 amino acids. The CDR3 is CASTGQSYEQYF. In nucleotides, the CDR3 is TGTGCCAGCACAGGACAGAGCTACGAGCAGTACTTC.

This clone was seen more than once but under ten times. This CDR3 is CASNPEGSGEQYF. The CDR3 bases are TGTGCCTCTAACCCCGAGGGTAGTGGGGAGCAGTACTTC. The V call is TRBV6-6, the J call TRBJ2-7, with D perhaps TRBD2 (5 bases). CDR1 MNHNY and CDR2 SVGAGI come from the germline V gene (reference sequence). Trimming shortened V by 11 bases and J by 7 bases, and 21 bases separated the two germline ends. The CDR3 sequence is 13 residues long.

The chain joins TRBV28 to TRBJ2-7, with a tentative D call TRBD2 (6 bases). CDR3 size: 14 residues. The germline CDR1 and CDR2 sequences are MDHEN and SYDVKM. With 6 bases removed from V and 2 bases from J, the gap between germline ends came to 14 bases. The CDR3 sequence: CASREVADTYEQYF. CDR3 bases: TGTGCCAGCAGGGAGGTAGCGGACACCTACGAGCAGTACTTC. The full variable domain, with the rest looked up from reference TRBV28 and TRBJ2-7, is DVKVTQSSRYLVKRTGEKVFLECVQDMDHENMFWYRQDPGLGLRLIYFSYDVKMKEKGDIPEGYSVSREKKERFSLILESASTNQTSMYLCASREVADTYEQYFGPGTRLTVT.

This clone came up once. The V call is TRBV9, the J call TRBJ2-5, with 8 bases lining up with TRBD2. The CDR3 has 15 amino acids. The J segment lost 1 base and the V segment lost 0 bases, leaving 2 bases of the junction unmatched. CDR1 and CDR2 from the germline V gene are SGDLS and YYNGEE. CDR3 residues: CASSVEAGAQETQYF. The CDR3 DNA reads TGTGCCAGCAGCGTAGAAGCGGGGGCCCAAGAGACCCAGTACTTC.

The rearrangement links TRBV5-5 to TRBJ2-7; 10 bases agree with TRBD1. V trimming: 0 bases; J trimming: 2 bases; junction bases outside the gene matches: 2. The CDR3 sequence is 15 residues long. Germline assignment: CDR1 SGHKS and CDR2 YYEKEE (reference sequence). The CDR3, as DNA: TGTGCCAGCAGCTTGGCGGGACAGGGGCCCTACGAGCAGTACTTC. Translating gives CASSLAGQGPYEQYF.

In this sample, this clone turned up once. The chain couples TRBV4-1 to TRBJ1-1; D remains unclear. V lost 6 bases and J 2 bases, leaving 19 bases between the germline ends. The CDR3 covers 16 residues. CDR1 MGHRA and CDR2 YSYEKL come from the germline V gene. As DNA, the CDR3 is TGCGCCAGCAGAACCACCGGAATACAGTCCAACACTGAAGCTTTCTTT. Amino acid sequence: CASRTTGIQSNTEAFF.

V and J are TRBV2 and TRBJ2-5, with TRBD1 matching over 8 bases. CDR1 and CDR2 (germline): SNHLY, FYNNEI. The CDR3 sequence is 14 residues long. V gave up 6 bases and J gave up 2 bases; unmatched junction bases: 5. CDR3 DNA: TGTGCCAGCAGGCGAGACAGGGGTCAAGAGACCCAGTACTTC. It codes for CASRRDRGQETQYF. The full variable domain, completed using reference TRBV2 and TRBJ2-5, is EPEVTQTPSHQVTQMGQEVILRCVPISNHLYFYWYRQILGQKVEFLVSFYNNEISEKSEIFDDQFSVERPDGSNFTLKIRSTKLEDSAMYFCASRRDRGQETQYFGPGTRLLVL.

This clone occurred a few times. The CDR3 spells CASSMSNGAGQPQHF. CDR3 sequence (DNA): TGTGCCAGTAGTATGAGTAATGGGGCGGGACAGCCCCAGCATTTT. The rearrangement links TRBV19 to TRBJ1-5, with TRBD1 as a possible D gene (5 bases). This CDR3 has 15 residues. CDR1 is LNHDA and CDR2 is SQIVND in the germline V gene (reference sequence). The V and J ends lost 3 bases and 7 bases respectively, with 16 bases between them.

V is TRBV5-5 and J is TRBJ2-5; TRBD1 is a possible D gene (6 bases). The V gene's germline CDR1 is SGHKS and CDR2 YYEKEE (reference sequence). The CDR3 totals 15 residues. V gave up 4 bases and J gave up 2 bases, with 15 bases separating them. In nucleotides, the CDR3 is TGTGCCAGCAGCCGAATGACAGGAGTGCAAGAGACCCAGTACTTC. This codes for CASSRMTGVQETQYF.

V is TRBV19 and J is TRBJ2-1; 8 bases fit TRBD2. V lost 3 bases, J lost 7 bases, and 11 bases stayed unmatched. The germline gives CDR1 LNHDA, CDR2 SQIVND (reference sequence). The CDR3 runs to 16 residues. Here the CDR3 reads CASSIGVAGTKNEQFF. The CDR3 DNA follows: TGTGCCAGTAGTATCGGGGTAGCGGGGACCAAAAATGAGCAGTTCTTC.

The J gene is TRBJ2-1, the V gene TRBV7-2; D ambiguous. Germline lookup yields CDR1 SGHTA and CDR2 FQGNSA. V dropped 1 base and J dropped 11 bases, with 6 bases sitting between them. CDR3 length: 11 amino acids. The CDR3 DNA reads TGTGCCAGCAGCTTAGGCGGACAGCAGTTCTTC. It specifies CASSLGGQQFF.

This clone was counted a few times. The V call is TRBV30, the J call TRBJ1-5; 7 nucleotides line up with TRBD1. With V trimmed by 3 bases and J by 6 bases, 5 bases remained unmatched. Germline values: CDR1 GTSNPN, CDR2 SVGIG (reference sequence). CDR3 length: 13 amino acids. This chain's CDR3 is CAWRGTAGQPQHF. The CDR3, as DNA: TGTGCCTGGAGGGGGACAGCTGGTCAGCCCCAGCATTTT. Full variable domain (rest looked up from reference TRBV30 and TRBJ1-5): SQTIHQWPATLVQPVGSPLSLECTVEGTSNPNLYWYRQAAGRGLQLLFYSVGIGQISSEVPQNLSASRPQDRQFILSSKKLLLSDSGFYLCAWRGTAGQPQHFGDGTRLSIL.

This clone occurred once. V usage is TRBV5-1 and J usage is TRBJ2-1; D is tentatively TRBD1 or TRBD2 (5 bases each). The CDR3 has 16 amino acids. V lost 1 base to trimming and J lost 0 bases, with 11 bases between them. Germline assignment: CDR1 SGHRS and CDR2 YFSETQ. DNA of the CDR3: TGCGCCAGCAGCTTGTTAACCGGGACCTCCTACAATGAGCAGTTCTTC. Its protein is CASSLLTGTSYNEQFF.

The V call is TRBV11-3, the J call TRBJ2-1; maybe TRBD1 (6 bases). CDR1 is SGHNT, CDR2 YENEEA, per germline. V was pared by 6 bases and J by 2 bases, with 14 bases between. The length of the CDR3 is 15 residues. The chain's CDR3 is CASSRTGPAYNEQFF. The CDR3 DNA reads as TGTGCCAGCAGTCGTACAGGGCCGGCCTACAATGAGCAGTTCTTC.

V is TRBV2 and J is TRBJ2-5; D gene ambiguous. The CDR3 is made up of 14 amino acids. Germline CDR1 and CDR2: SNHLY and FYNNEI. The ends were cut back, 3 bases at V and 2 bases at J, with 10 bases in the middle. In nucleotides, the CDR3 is TGTGCCAGCAGTGACCTTACCCGACAAGAGACCCAGTACTTC. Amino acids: CASSDLTRQETQYF. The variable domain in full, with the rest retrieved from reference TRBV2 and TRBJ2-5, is EPEVTQTPSHQVTQMGQEVILRCVPISNHLYFYWYRQILGQKVEFLVSFYNNEISEKSEIFDDQFSVERPDGSNFTLKIRSTKLEDSAMYFCASSDLTRQETQYFGPGTRLLVL.